This T cell receptor (beta chain) was found in a study of T cell repertoires in cytomegalovirus infection. In the study overall: Researchers turned to recently identified HLA-C-restricted CMV epitopes as well as well-studied HLA-B-restricted ones. TCR beta signatures that were public indicated CMV infection and matching HLA type. Study-wide results and caveats: Ex vivo, HLA-C-restricted CMV-specific TCR beta clonotypes prevailed over the rest of the response. Individuals carrying CMV plus the relevant HLA were identified by cumulative frequency of public TCR beta families.

Only one count was recorded for this clonotype. Its antigen is not known. A much more abundant neighbour one base away suggests this may be a read error. TCRdb itself ran the reads through MiXCR, one entry per CDR3 protein. The table lists just under 500,000 distinct CDR3 sequences, roughly a third of them singletons. This CDR3 has 14 residues. Trimming pared 1 base from V and 4 bases from J, leaving 10 bases between. Germline CDR1 reads SGHVS; CDR2 reads FNYEAQ. This specimen was cultured PBMCs, taken from culture after CMV antigen stimulation. The TCR was taken from a human donor in good health (CMV status not recorded). Some clones in this sample may be carry-over from other donors' samples. This rearrangement joins TRBV7-6 to TRBJ2-5; D remains unclear. DNA of the CDR3: TGTGCCAGCAGCTTAGATCTGGGGTTAGAGACCCAGTACTTC. Protein product: CASSLDLGLETQYF. The variable domain in full, with the rest retrieved from reference TRBV7-6 and TRBJ2-5, is GAGVSQSPRYKVTKRGQDVALRCDPISGHVSLYWYRQALGQGPEFLTYFNYEAQQDKSGLPNDRFSAERPEGSISTLTIQRTEQRDSAMYRCASSLDLGLETQYFGPGTRLLVL.